A single sample gave rise to the 25 T cell receptor beta chains below, sequenced in a study of T cells in Graves' hyperthyroidism and ophthalmopathy. It was RNA transcripts that yielded the amplified TCR beta CDR3 regions. The TCR CDR3 was amplified in a first-round RT-PCR using the HTBI primer set. TCRdb re-derived calls from the multiplex PCR reads in MiXCR, one entry per CDR3 protein. This repertoire shows 600,000 to 850,000 distinct CDR3 sequences, around 20% found once; its top ten account for approximately 15%. The sequenced material came from blood. The origin of the receptors is a woman in her forties or fifties with Graves' hyperthyroidism that later progressed to Graves' ophthalmopathy.

In this sample, this clonotype turned up many times. The chain is built from TRBV12-3 or TRBV12-4 and TRBJ1-2; tentative D call: TRBD1 (6 bases). Trimming pared 6 bases from V and 4 bases from J, leaving 15 bases between. The CDR3 contains 14 residues. The CDR3 sequence: CASSENSGVYGYTF. In DNA, the CDR3 is TGTGCCAGCAGCGAGAACTCAGGGGTCTATGGCTACACCTTC.

There are many counts of this clonotype. The chain has TRBV11-1 and TRBJ1-4, with D possibly matching TRBD1 (5 bases). The ends were cut back, 2 bases at V and 8 bases at J, with 12 bases in the middle. This CDR3 has 14 residues. Germline loops: CDR1 SGHAT, CDR2 FQDESV (reference sequence). CDR3 amino acids: CASSLSRVGEKLFF. As DNA, the CDR3 is TGTGCCAGCAGCTTATCCAGGGTCGGAGAAAAACTGTTTTTT.

This clonotype has ten or more counts. The V call is TRBV13, the J call TRBJ2-3; D is possibly TRBD1 or TRBD2 (5 bases each). The CDR3 loop spans 17 amino acids. The V end lost 5 bases, the J end lost 1 base, and 19 bases lay between the germline ends. The germline V gene has CDR1 PRHDT and CDR2 FYEKMQ (reference sequence). The CDR3 region is CASSQGPGRHRTDTQYF. CDR3 coding DNA: TGTGCCAGCAGCCAGGGACCGGGCAGGCACCGCACAGATACGCAGTATTTT.

This rearrangement joins TRBV11-2 to TRBJ2-1; TRBD2 is a possible D gene (5 bases). Germline assignment: CDR1 SGHAT and CDR2 FQNNGV. Trimming took 5 bases from V and 10 from J, leaving 15 bases between them. The length of the CDR3 is 13 residues. The CDR3: CASSGGEVGEQFF. The CDR3 DNA reads TGTGCCAGCAGCGGAGGTGAGGTGGGAGAGCAGTTCTTC.

This clonotype was found a few times. V usage is TRBV19 and J usage is TRBJ2-3; D is uncertain. Germline V gene sequence: CDR1 LNHDA, CDR2 SQIVND (reference sequence). Trimming pared 3 bases from V and 6 bases from J, leaving 10 bases between. The CDR3 is 13 amino acids. CDR3 nucleotides: TGTGCCAGTAGTATCGCCGGTAAGGATACGCAGTATTTT. Amino acids: CASSIAGKDTQYF.

This chain links TRBV6-5 with TRBJ2-7; D not certain. The germline V gene encodes CDR1 MNHEY and CDR2 SVGAGI. The V end lost 9 bases, the J end lost 4 bases, and 13 bases lay between the germline ends. The CDR3 is made up of 12 amino acids. CDR3 region: CASHSRVYEQYF. The CDR3, as DNA: TGTGCCAGTCACAGCCGGGTGTACGAGCAGTACTTC.

This rearrangement joins TRBV20-1 to TRBJ2-7; a possible D gene is TRBD1 (6 bases). The germline V and J ends were trimmed by 7 bases and 6 bases, with 13 bases remaining between them. CDR3 length: 11 residues. Germline V gene data show CDR1 as DFQATT and CDR2 as SNEGSKA (reference sequence). The CDR3 sequence: CSVAGQSEQYF. CDR3 DNA sequence: TGCAGTGTAGCCGGACAGAGCGAGCAGTACTTC.

This clonotype was seen more than once but under ten times. This chain joins TRBV4-1 and TRBJ2-3, with 9 positions matching TRBD2. The length of the CDR3 is 16 residues. Trimming cost V 6 bases and J 0 bases; bases outside gene matches: 7. CDR1 and CDR2 (germline): MGHRA, YSYEKL. CDR3 protein: CASSGARGGSTDTQYF. CDR3 coding DNA: TGCGCCAGCAGTGGCGCGCGGGGGGGCAGCACAGATACGCAGTATTTT.

In DNA form, the CDR3 reads TGTGCCAGCAGTTCAGAAGGGGGAGCTAACTATGGCTACACCTTC. Its translation: CASSSEGGANYGYTF. V and J are TRBV27 and TRBJ1-2, with D perhaps matching TRBD1 (6 bases). The ends were cut back, 4 bases at V and 0 bases at J, with 12 bases in the middle. CDR3 length: 15 residues. Germline loops: CDR1 MNHEY, CDR2 SMNVEV (reference sequence).

This clonotype was detected ten times or more. The chain uses TRBV3-1 and TRBJ1-1; 11 nucleotides line up with TRBD1. Germline trimming cut 2 bases from V and 3 bases from J; bases unmatched to any gene: 8. CDR3 length equals 17 residues. CDR1 and CDR2 from the germline V gene are LGHDT and YNNKEL (reference sequence). The CDR3 reads CASSQIRDRGKDTEAFF. The CDR3 DNA reads as TGTGCCAGCAGCCAAATCCGGGACAGGGGGAAGGACACTGAAGCTTTCTTT.

Concerning this clonotype: This could be a read error, since a much larger clone is one nucleotide away. The chain carries TRBV6-9 and TRBJ1-1, with 12 bases identical to TRBD1. Germline V gene data show CDR1 as MNHGY and CDR2 as SVAAGI. V was clipped by 6 bases and J by 7 bases; unmatched bases: 12. The length of the CDR3 is 16 residues. The CDR3 region has the DNA TGTGCCAGCAGATACAGGGGACAGGGGGCTGTTTTTGAAGCTTTCTTT. This codes for CASRYRGQGAVFEAFF.

In this sample, this clonotype turned up a few times. The chain joins TRBV24-1 to TRBJ2-1; 10 nucleotides match TRBD1. With V trimmed by 7 bases and J by 4 bases, 3 bases remained unmatched. The CDR3 covers 14 residues. Germline V lookup: CDR1 KGHDR, CDR2 SFDVKD. CDR3 protein: CATSGTGDYNEQFF. The CDR3 bases are TGTGCCACCAGCGGGACAGGGGATTACAATGAGCAGTTCTTC.

The V gene is TRBV19, the J gene TRBJ2-7, with D hard to call. Trimming stripped 3 bases from V and 3 bases from J, with 12 bases between. This CDR3 spans 14 amino acids. CDR1 LNHDA and CDR2 SQIVND come from the germline V gene (reference sequence). CDR3 sequence: CASSIMGSSYEQYF. In DNA form, the CDR3 reads TGTGCCAGTAGTATCATGGGATCAAGCTACGAGCAGTACTTC.

This clonotype was detected ten times or more. This chain links TRBV6-1 with TRBJ1-1; the D gene is possibly TRBD1 (6 bases). CDR1 is MNHNS, CDR2 SASEGT, per germline. Trimming took 8 bases from V and 5 from J, leaving 21 bases between them. The CDR3 totals 15 residues. The CDR3: CASSPPQGWGTEAFF. CDR3 nucleotide sequence: TGTGCCAGCTCGCCACCACAGGGTTGGGGGACTGAAGCTTTCTTT.

In regard to this clonotype: The junction differs from germline at one of its ends, possibly a read error. CDR3 bases: TGTGCTAGCAGCTTAGCCCCCCCCCTCGAGGGCTATGAGCAGTTCTTC. Translated: CASSLAPPLEGYEQFF. The chain couples TRBV7-7 to TRBJ2-1, with D perhaps matching TRBD2 (5 bases). The CDR3 covers 16 residues. Looked up from germline, CDR1 is SSHAT and CDR2 is FNYEAQ (reference sequence).

The chain employs TRBV7-9 and TRBJ2-1; D tentatively reads TRBD1 or TRBD2 (6 bases each). CDR3 length: 14 residues. Germline V lookup: CDR1 SEHNR, CDR2 FQNEAQ (reference sequence). V was cut by 4 bases and J by 5 bases, with 12 bases left in between. Here the CDR3 DNA reads TGTGCCAGCAGCTGGTGGGGGGCCGACAATGAGCAGTTCTTC. Translation gives CASSWWGADNEQFF.

This clonotype was picked up many times. The chain carries TRBV3-1 and TRBJ2-2; D gene uncertain. The V end was cut by 6 bases, the J end by 2 bases, with 10 bases between. From germline, CDR1 is LGHDT and CDR2 YNNKEL (reference sequence). The CDR3 covers 14 residues. DNA of the CDR3: TGTGCCAGCAGACGTAGTCAAAACACCGGGGAGCTGTTTTTT. Translation: CASRRSQNTGELFF. Supplemented by reference TRBV3-1 and TRBJ2-2, the full variable domain reads DTAVSQTPKYLVTQMGNDKSIKCEQNLGHDTMYWYKQDSKKFLKIMFSYNNKELIINETVPNRFSPKSPDKAHLNLHINSLELGDSAVYFCASRRSQNTGELFFGEGSRLTVL.

The rearrangement joins TRBV7-3 to TRBJ1-2, with a tentative D call TRBD1 (6 bases). Trimming removed 2 bases from V and 7 bases from J, with 17 bases in between. Germline assignment: CDR1 SGHTA and CDR2 FQGTGA. This CDR3 is built from 15 residues. The CDR3 DNA reads TGTGCCAGCAGCTTAGATTCCACAGGGACGTCTGGCTACACCTTC. It is translated as CASSLDSTGTSGYTF.

This clonotype was recorded a few times. The chain couples TRBV29-1 to TRBJ1-2; TRBD1 is a possible D gene (5 bases). The CDR3 spans 13 residues. Trimming took off 6 bases at V and 7 bases at J, with 18 bases between the two ends. Germline V gene data show CDR1 as SQVTM and CDR2 as ANQGSEA. The CDR3, as DNA: TGCAGCGTGCTAGGAGGCCAGGGTCCTGGCTACACCTTC. It encodes CSVLGGQGPGYTF.

The V gene is TRBV12-3 or TRBV12-4, the J gene TRBJ1-1, with TRBD1 as a possible D gene (6 bases). The CDR3 is made up of 14 amino acids. V was trimmed by 6 bases and J by 4 bases, leaving 15 bases between them. This CDR3 reads CASSLGGPSTEAFF. The CDR3 DNA is TGTGCCAGCAGCTTGGGGGGGCCTAGCACTGAAGCTTTCTTT.

The table lists this clonotype with a few counts. V and J are TRBV9 and TRBJ2-1; 7 bases line up with TRBD1. Germline trimming cut 4 bases from V and 0 bases from J; bases unmatched to any gene: 10. The germline CDR1 and CDR2 sequences are SGDLS and YYNGEE. The CDR3 consists of 17 residues. CDR3 DNA sequence: TGTGCCAGCAGCCCCGGAAAGGGGGCGTCCTCCTACAATGAGCAGTTCTTC. It codes for CASSPGKGASSYNEQFF. Full variable domain (missing parts from reference TRBV9 and TRBJ2-1): DSGVTQTPKHLITATGQRVTLRCSPRSGDLSVYWYQQSLDQGLQFLIQYYNGEERAKGNILERFSAQQFPDLHSELNLSSLELGDSALYFCASSPGKGASSYNEQFFGPGTRLTVL.

To note about this clonotype: Being one base from a much bigger clone, this may be a read error. The chain's CDR3 is CASSDQPSSPLGPEAFF. DNA of the CDR3: TGTGCCAGCAGTGACCAACCCTCAAGCCCCCTGGGCCCTGAAGCTTTCTTT. The V and J genes are TRBV6-5 and TRBJ1-1; D gene uncertain. The CDR3 extends over 17 amino acids. Between the trimmed V and J ends, which lost 5 bases and 6 bases, there was a span of 25 bases. The germline gives CDR1 MNHEY, CDR2 SVGAGI.

This clonotype has at least ten counts. This chain connects TRBV6-1 to TRBJ2-3; 9 bases line up with TRBD1. Losses at the gene ends were 6 bases for V and 1 base for J; bases not matched to a gene: 5. The CDR3 contains 15 residues. The V gene's germline CDR1 is MNHNS and CDR2 SASEGT. DNA for the CDR3: TGTGCCAGCAGAGGGGGACAGGGAGGCACAGATACGCAGTATTTT. It translates to CASRGGQGGTDTQYF.

This clonotype was counted ten times or more. The chain employs TRBV3-1 and TRBJ1-6; D is unresolved. V was clipped by 3 bases and J by 10 bases, with 13 bases between them. CDR3 length: 14 amino acids. Looked up from germline, CDR1 is LGHDT and CDR2 is YNNKEL (reference sequence). CDR3 nucleotide sequence: TGTGCCAGCAGCCAGAGGACGAGAGAGTCACCCCTCCACTTT. Translated: CASSQRTRESPLHF.

Worth noting for this clonotype: At one of its ends the junction is not consistent with the germline gene, which may arise from a read error. The chain carries TRBV7-9 and TRBJ1-1; TRBD1 might be the D (6 bases). Germline loops: CDR1 SEHNR, CDR2 FQNEAQ (reference sequence). CDR3 length equals 17 residues. This chain's CDR3 is CASGLVGRGPLNTEAFF. CDR3 nucleotides: TGTGCCAGCGGCTTGGTAGGTCGGGGGCCGCTGAACACTGAAGCTTTCTTT. Combining the CDR3 with reference TRBV7-9 and TRBJ1-1 gives the whole variable domain DTGVSQNPRHKITKRGQNVTFRCDPISEHNRLYWYRQTLGQGPEFLTYFQNEAQLEKSRLLSDRFSAERPKGSFSTLEIQRTEQGDSAMYLCASGLVGRGPLNTEAFFGQGTRLTVV.